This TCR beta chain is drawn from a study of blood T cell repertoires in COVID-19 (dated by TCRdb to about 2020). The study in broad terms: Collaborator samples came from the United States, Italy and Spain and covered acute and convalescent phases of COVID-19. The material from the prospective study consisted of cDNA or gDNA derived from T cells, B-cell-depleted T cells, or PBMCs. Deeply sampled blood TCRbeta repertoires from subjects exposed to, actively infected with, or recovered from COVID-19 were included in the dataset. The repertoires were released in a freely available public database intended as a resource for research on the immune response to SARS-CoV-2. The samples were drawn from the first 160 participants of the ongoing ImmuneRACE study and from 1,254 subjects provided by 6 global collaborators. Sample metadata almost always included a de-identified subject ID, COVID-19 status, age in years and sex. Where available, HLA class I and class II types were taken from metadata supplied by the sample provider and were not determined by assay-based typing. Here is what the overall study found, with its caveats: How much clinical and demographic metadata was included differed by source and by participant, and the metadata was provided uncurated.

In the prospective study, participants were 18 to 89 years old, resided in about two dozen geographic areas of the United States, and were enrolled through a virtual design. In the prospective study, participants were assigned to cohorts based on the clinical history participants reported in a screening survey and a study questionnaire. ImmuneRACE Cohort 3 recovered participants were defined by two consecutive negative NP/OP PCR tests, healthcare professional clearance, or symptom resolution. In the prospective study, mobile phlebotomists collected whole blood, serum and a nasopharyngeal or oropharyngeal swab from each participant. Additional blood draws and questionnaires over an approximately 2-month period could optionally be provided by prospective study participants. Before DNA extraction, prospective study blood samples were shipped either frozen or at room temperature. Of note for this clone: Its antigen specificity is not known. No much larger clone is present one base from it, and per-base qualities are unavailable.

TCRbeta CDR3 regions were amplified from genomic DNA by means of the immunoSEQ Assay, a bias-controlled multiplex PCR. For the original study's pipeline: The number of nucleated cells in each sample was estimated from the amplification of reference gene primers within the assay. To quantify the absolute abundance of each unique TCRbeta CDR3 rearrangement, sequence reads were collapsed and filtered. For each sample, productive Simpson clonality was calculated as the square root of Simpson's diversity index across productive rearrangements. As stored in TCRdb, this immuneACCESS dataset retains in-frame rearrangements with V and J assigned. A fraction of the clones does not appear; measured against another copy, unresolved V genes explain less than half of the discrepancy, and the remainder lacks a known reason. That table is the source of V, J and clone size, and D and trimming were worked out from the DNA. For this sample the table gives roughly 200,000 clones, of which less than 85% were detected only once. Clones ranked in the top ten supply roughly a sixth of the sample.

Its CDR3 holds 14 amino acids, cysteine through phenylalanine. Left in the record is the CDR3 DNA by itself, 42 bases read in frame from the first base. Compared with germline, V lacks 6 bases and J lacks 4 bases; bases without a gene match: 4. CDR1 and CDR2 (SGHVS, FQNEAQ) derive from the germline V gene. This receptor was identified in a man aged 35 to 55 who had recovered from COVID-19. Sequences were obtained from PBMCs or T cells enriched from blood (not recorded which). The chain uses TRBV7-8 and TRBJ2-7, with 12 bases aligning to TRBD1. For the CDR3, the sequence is CASSWDRGRYEQYF. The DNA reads TGTGCCAGCAGTTGGGACAGGGGGCGGTACGAGCAGTACTTC.